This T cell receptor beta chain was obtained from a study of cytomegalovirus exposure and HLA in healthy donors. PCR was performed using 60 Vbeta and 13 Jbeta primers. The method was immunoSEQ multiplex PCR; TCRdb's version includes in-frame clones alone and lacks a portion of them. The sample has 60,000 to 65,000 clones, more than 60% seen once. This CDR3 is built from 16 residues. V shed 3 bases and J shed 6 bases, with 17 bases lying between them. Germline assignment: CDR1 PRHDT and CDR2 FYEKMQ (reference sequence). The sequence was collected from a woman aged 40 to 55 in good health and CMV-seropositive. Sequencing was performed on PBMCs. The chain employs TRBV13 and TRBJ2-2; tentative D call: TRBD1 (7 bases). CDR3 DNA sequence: TGTGCCAGCAGCTTCAGTGGAGGGGGCAGCGCCGGGGAGCTGTTTTTT. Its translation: CASSFSGGGSAGELFF. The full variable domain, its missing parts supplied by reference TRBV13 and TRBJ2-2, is AAGVIQSPRHLIKEKRETATLKCYPIPRHDTVYWYQQGPGQDPQFLISFYEKMQSDKGSIPDRFSAQQFSDYHSELNMSSLELGDSALYFCASSFSGGGSAGELFFGEGSRLTVL.